The source of this TCR beta chain is a study of shared clonotypes between healthy human individuals. Study findings and constraints: Relative to their counterparts shared across all four donors, non-shared clonotypes exhibited diminished generation probabilities.

As concerns this clone: Its antigen is unidentified.

Profiled with immunoSEQ multiplex PCR; TCRdb holds only in-frame clones, not every one. The sample has about 1.5 million clones, around 98% seen once. V gave up 3 bases and J gave up 7 bases, with 13 bases separating them. There are 13 residues in the CDR3. CDR1 LNHDA and CDR2 SQIVND come from the germline V gene (reference sequence). The sequence was collected from a man under 40 in good health. The sequencing sample was made of naive CD4+ T cells sorted from blood. Described subset: CD45RA+ positively selected. V gene TRBV19 combines with J gene TRBJ2-7; D is possibly TRBD2 (5 bases). CDR3 loop: CASSIWASGEQYF. The CDR3 DNA reads TGTGCCAGTAGTATCTGGGCCTCGGGGGAGCAGTACTTC.